Listed here are 10 T cell receptor beta chains from one sample, sequenced in a study of Ad26.COV2.S vaccination and SARS-CoV-2 variants. Libraries were prepared by immunoSEQ multiplex PCR; TCRdb keeps only in-frame clonotypes and omits some of them. The data contain some 7,000 clones, roughly 84% of them singletons. The sequenced sample was peripheral blood, obtained after recovery from COVID-19. These receptors originate from a human donor who had recovered from COVID-19.

The chain carries TRBV11-3 and TRBJ2-7; D remains ambiguous. This CDR3 is 12 amino acids long. The germline gives CDR1 SGHNT, CDR2 YENEEA. V was trimmed by 5 bases and J by 5 bases, leaving 10 bases between them. The CDR3 is CASSNGIHEQYF. CDR3 coding DNA: TGTGCCAGCAGCAACGGCATACACGAGCAGTACTTC.

The rearrangement links TRBV12-2 to TRBJ2-7; the table's TRBD1 call for D was not verified on the DNA. TRBV12-2 is marked as a pseudogene. This CDR3 has 15 residues. The CDR3 protein is CASRLAHRAVDEQYF. CDR3 DNA: TGTGCAAGTCGCTTAGCGCACAGGGCGGTCGACGAGCAGTACTTC.

This clone has only a few counts. The chain is built from TRBV7-2 and TRBJ1-1, with a tentative D call TRBD1 (6 bases). The germline V and J ends were trimmed by 0 bases and 1 base, with 6 bases remaining between them. Looked up from germline, CDR1 is SGHTA and CDR2 is FQGNSA. The CDR3 is made up of 14 amino acids. CDR3 sequence: CASSLAQGNTEAFF. CDR3 DNA sequence: TGTGCCAGCAGCTTAGCACAGGGGAACACTGAAGCTTTCTTT. The full variable domain, rest sourced from reference TRBV7-2 and TRBJ1-1, is GAGVSQSPSNKVTEKGKDVELRCDPISGHTALYWYRQSLGQGLEFLIYFQGNSAPDKSGLPSDRFSAERTGGSVSTLTIQRTQQEDSAVYLCASSLAQGNTEAFFGQGTRLTVV.

V is TRBV6-6 and J is TRBJ2-7; 8 positions agree with TRBD1. The CDR3 loop spans 14 amino acids. CDR1 is MNHNY and CDR2 is SVGAGI in the germline V gene (reference sequence). V dropped 5 bases and J dropped 4; count of bases not matched to a gene: 7. The CDR3 is CASSQTGVTYEQYF. The CDR3 coding sequence is TGTGCCAGCAGTCAGACAGGGGTGACTTACGAGCAGTACTTC.

This rearrangement joins TRBV5-4 to TRBJ2-7, with D tentatively TRBD1 (6 bases). The V gene lost 0 bases and the J gene lost 2 bases, with 21 bases spanning the gap. The CDR3 runs to 18 residues. Germline V gives CDR1 SGHNT, CDR2 YYREEE (reference sequence). CDR3 region: CASSLGMSVGTSTYEQYF. DNA for the CDR3: TGTGCCAGCAGCTTGGGGATGTCCGTCGGGACAAGCACCTACGAGCAGTACTTC.

With respect to this clone: One end of the junction is discordant with germline, which a read error may explain. The chain employs TRBV7-7 and TRBJ1-4; TRBD1 is a possible D gene (5 bases). CDR1 is SSHAT, CDR2 FNYEAQ, per germline (reference sequence). The CDR3 sequence is 15 residues long. The CDR3 DNA follows: TGTGCTAGCAGCTGCCCGTGGGACTTGAATGAAAAACTGTTTTTT. This gives the protein CASSCPWDLNEKLFF. The full variable domain, with the rest looked up from reference TRBV7-7 and TRBJ1-4, is GAGVSQSPRYKVTKRGQDVTLRCDPISSHATLYWYQQALGQGPEFLTYFNYEAQPDKSGLPSDRFSAERPEGSISTLTIQRTEQRDSAMYRCASSCPWDLNEKLFFGSGTQLSVL.

The chain uses TRBV7-2 and TRBJ1-1; D is perhaps TRBD1 (6 bases). Germline values: CDR1 SGHTA, CDR2 FQGNSA. Trimming took off 5 bases at V and 5 bases at J, with 15 bases between the two ends. This CDR3 has 14 residues. DNA for the CDR3: TGTGCCAGCAGCGCCCCCAGGGGATATACTGAAGCTTTCTTT. It codes for CASSAPRGYTEAFF.

The J gene is TRBJ1-6, the V gene TRBV6-5, with D possibly matching TRBD1 (6 bases). The CDR3 loop spans 13 amino acids. Trimming removed 6 bases from V and 14 bases from J, with 17 bases in between. The germline gives CDR1 MNHEY, CDR2 SVGAGI. The CDR3 protein is CASSPTLQGTLHF. In DNA form, the CDR3 reads TGTGCCAGCAGCCCCACCTTACAGGGTACCCTCCACTTT.

This clone was counted between two and nine times. This sequence joins TRBV18 and TRBJ2-1, with 11 bases matching TRBD1. The J segment lost 6 bases and the V segment lost 5 bases, leaving 3 bases of the junction unmatched. The germline V gene encodes CDR1 KGHSH and CDR2 LQKENI. The CDR3 is made up of 14 amino acids. This chain's CDR3 is CASSIGQGANEQFF. The CDR3 DNA is TGTGCCAGCTCAATAGGACAGGGGGCCAATGAGCAGTTCTTC.

A single count supports this clone. V gene TRBV5-6 combines with J gene TRBJ1-1; maybe TRBD1 (5 bases). The CDR3 is made up of 17 amino acids. Per the germline V gene, CDR1 is SGHDT and CDR2 is YYEEEE. Trimming removed 0 bases at V and 6 bases at J, with 21 bases between. CDR3: CASSLAPSWGDGAEAFF. CDR3 DNA: TGTGCCAGCAGCTTGGCCCCATCGTGGGGGGATGGGGCTGAAGCTTTCTTT.